These 17 T cell receptor beta chains share one sample of origin, sequenced in a study of CD8 T cells in Susac syndrome. cDNA came from around 0.54 to 1 ug RNA primed by random hexamers. Using its own MiXCR run on the immunoSEQ multiplex PCR reads, TCRdb lists one record per CDR3 protein. The data contain around 140,000 distinct CDR3 sequences, around 75% of them singletons. Material: CD8+ T cells from PBMCs. Receptor source: a human donor with multiple sclerosis.

The chain uses TRBV28 and TRBJ1-3; tentative D call: TRBD1 (6 bases). There are 14 residues in the CDR3. V gave up 1 base and J gave up 2 bases, with 6 bases separating them. Germline V gives CDR1 MDHEN, CDR2 SYDVKM. CDR3 DNA: TGTGCCAGCAGTTTATACAGGGCTGGAAACACCATATATTTT. The encoded protein is CASSLYRAGNTIYF.

This clonotype has a handful of counts. Written as DNA, the CDR3 is TGTGCCAGCAGTAGGAGACAGGCCTCCTACAATGAGCAGTTCTTC. It yields the protein CASSRRQASYNEQFF. The V and J genes are TRBV2 and TRBJ2-1; D is perhaps TRBD1 (6 bases). The V end was cut by 5 bases, the J end by 0 bases, with 11 bases between. Germline CDR1 is SNHLY and CDR2 is FYNNEI. The CDR3 covers 15 residues.

This clonotype came up once. V is TRBV14 and J is TRBJ2-1; TRBD2 aligns across 13 bases. Germline V gene data show CDR1 as SGHDN and CDR2 as FVKESK. CDR3 length: 17 amino acids. V lost 0 bases, J lost 7 bases, and 6 bases stayed unmatched. This chain's CDR3 is CASSQELAGGTGNEQFF. CDR3 nucleotide sequence: TGTGCCAGCAGCCAAGAACTAGCGGGAGGGACTGGGAATGAGCAGTTCTTC. The full variable domain, with the rest looked up from reference TRBV14 and TRBJ2-1, is EAGVTQFPSHSVIEKGQTVTLRCDPISGHDNLYWYRRVMGKEIKFLLHFVKESKQDESGMPNNRFLAERTGGTYSTLKVQPAELEDSGVYFCASSQELAGGTGNEQFFGPGTRLTVL.

V gene TRBV7-9 combines with J gene TRBJ1-1; TRBD1 aligns across 8 bases. The trim removed 5 bases at V and 11 bases at J, leaving 7 bases unmatched. CDR3 length equals 12 residues. Germline CDR1 SEHNR, CDR2 FQNEAQ (reference sequence). CDR3 amino acids: CASSEGTGGAFF. CDR3 nucleotide sequence: TGTGCCAGCAGCGAAGGGACAGGCGGTGCTTTCTTT.

This clonotype appeared once. No conserved phenylalanine or tryptophan ends this CDR3, so it is likely a read error. The rearrangement joins TRBV5-6 to TRBJ1-1, with D maybe TRBD1 (6 bases). The ends were cut back, 4 bases at V and 7 bases at J, with 14 bases in the middle. The CDR3 totals 13 residues. The V gene's germline CDR1 is SGHDT and CDR2 YYEEEE. In DNA, the CDR3 is TGTGCCAGCAGCGCTCAGGGGACGGGTGAAGCTTTCTCT. Translated: CASSAQGTGEAFS.

The chain recombines TRBV5-6 with TRBJ2-1; TRBD2 agrees at 7 bases. The CDR3 contains 14 residues. The J segment lost 8 bases and the V segment lost 2 bases, leaving 7 bases of the junction unmatched. CDR1 SGHDT and CDR2 YYEEEE come from the germline V gene. The CDR3, as DNA: TGTGCCAGCAGCTTCCCGAGCGGGGTGGATGAGCAGTTCTTC. Its translation is CASSFPSGVDEQFF.

This clonotype was observed a few times. The V and J genes are TRBV7-2 and TRBJ2-1; D perhaps matches TRBD2 (5 bases). Germline CDR1 reads SGHTA; CDR2 reads FQGNSA. V gave up 3 bases and J gave up 0 bases, with 9 bases separating them. The CDR3 is 15 residues long. CDR3 sequence: CASSFGGSSYNEQFF. In DNA form, the CDR3 reads TGTGCCAGCAGCTTTGGCGGGTCCTCCTACAATGAGCAGTTCTTC.

The CDR3 region has the DNA TGTGCCATCAGTGGTGGAGGTTTAGAGGCTTTCTTT. As protein: CAISGGGLEAFF. The chain joins TRBV10-3 to TRBJ1-1; D unresolved. The CDR3 runs to 12 residues. V gave up 4 bases and J gave up 11 bases, with 14 bases separating them. CDR1 ENHRY and CDR2 SYGVKD come from the germline V gene.

The chain has TRBV7-9 and TRBJ2-7; weak D call: TRBD2 (5 bases). The V gene's germline CDR1 is SEHNR and CDR2 FQNEAQ (reference sequence). V lost 5 bases to trimming and J lost 3 bases, with 20 bases between them. The CDR3 length is 16 residues. This CDR3 reads CASSPESAGFYYEQYF. CDR3 sequence (DNA): TGTGCCAGCAGCCCAGAAAGCGCGGGTTTTTACTACGAGCAGTACTTC.

The J gene is TRBJ2-5, the V gene TRBV25-1; tentatively, D is TRBD2 (6 bases). The V and J ends lost 8 bases and 1 base respectively, with 11 bases between them. The V gene's germline CDR1 is MGHDK and CDR2 SYGVNS. The CDR3 sequence is 13 residues long. CDR3 bases: TGTGCCAGCTGCCCCGGGAGCCAAGAGACCCAGTACTTC. Protein sequence: CASCPGSQETQYF.

The V and J genes are TRBV27 and TRBJ1-2; D is unresolved. Germline loops: CDR1 MNHEY, CDR2 SMNVEV (reference sequence). CDR3 length: 14 residues. The V end lost 3 bases, the J end lost 6 bases, and 14 bases lay between the germline ends. The CDR3 nucleotides are TGTGCCAGCAGTTTTTCCGCCGGGATCAATGGCTACACCTTC. Translation gives CASSFSAGINGYTF.

The gene calls are TRBV4-1 and TRBJ1-1; tentatively, D is TRBD1 (6 bases). The CDR3 is made up of 12 amino acids. Looked up from germline, CDR1 is MGHRA and CDR2 is YSYEKL. The V and J ends lost 6 bases and 6 bases respectively, with 11 bases between them. This CDR3 reads CASRGAEPEAFF. The CDR3 bases are TGCGCCAGCAGGGGGGCAGAACCTGAAGCTTTCTTT.

The genes are TRBV25-1 and TRBJ1-6; tentative D call: TRBD1 (6 bases). CDR1 and CDR2 (germline): MGHDK, SYGVNS. The length of the CDR3 is 13 residues. Trimming took 5 bases from V and 5 from J, leaving 7 bases between them. The CDR3 bases are TGTGCCAGCAGTTGGACAGATAATTCACCCCTCCACTTT. As protein: CASSWTDNSPLHF.

The J gene is TRBJ2-7, the V gene TRBV5-6; 12 nucleotides agree with TRBD2. The germline CDR1 and CDR2 sequences are SGHDT and YYEEEE. The CDR3 runs to 19 residues. The V segment lost 0 bases and the J segment 5 bases; nucleotides outside the gene matches: 15. The CDR3 nucleotides are TGTGCCAGCAGCTTGGGACCCTGGGCGACTAGCGGGAGTTACCACGAGCAGTACGTC. Translated: CASSLGPWATSGSYHEQYV.

The chain recombines TRBV7-6 with TRBJ2-3; 9 bases line up with TRBD2. There are 17 residues in the CDR3. The germline gives CDR1 SGHVS, CDR2 FNYEAQ. Trimming cost V 7 bases and J 5 bases; bases outside gene matches: 16. CDR3 bases: TGTGCCAGCAACTCAGGCTGGCGGGGGGGAGTCGTAGATACGCAGTATTTT. Its protein product is CASNSGWRGGVVDTQYF. The full variable domain, with the rest looked up from reference TRBV7-6 and TRBJ2-3, is GAGVSQSPRYKVTKRGQDVALRCDPISGHVSLYWYRQALGQGPEFLTYFNYEAQQDKSGLPNDRFSAERPEGSISTLTIQRTEQRDSAMYRCASNSGWRGGVVDTQYFGPGTRLTVL.

The V call is TRBV12-5, the J call TRBJ1-1; the D is unclear. Per the germline V gene, CDR1 is LGHNT and CDR2 is FRNRAP. This CDR3 is 15 amino acids long. Deletions cut 3 bases from V and 1 base from J, with 12 bases between. CDR3 protein: CASGFVAAANTEAFF. The CDR3 nucleotides are TGTGCTAGTGGTTTCGTAGCGGCAGCGAACACTGAAGCTTTCTTT.

The chain joins TRBV29-1 to TRBJ2-1, with D tentatively TRBD2 (7 bases). Germline V gives CDR1 SQVTM, CDR2 ANQGSEA. This CDR3 is built from 13 residues. V was clipped by 7 bases and J by 6 bases, with 16 bases between them. The chain's CDR3 is CSAEGGYGNEQFF. In DNA, the CDR3 is TGCAGCGCCGAGGGGGGGTATGGCAATGAGCAGTTCTTC.